This note documents a single T cell receptor beta chain sequence. Its antigen specificity is not known. Within one base of it there is no much larger clone, and no base qualities were kept. The germline V gene (reference sequence) specifies MNHEY as CDR1 and SMNVEV as CDR2. After removal of 2 bases from V and 6 bases from J, the junction retains 3 bases not matched to a gene. Counted from cysteine to phenylalanine, this CDR3 has 13 amino acids. Just the 39-base CDR3 DNA is kept, in frame starting at base 1. These data come from a study of blood T cell repertoires in COVID-19 (dated by TCRdb to the early 2020s). About the study as a whole: Samples from collaborators originated in the United States, Italy and Spain and spanned both the acute and convalescent phases of COVID-19. The material from the prospective study consisted of cDNA or gDNA derived from T cells, B-cell-depleted T cells, or PBMCs. Subjects who had been exposed to COVID-19, were actively infected with it, or had recovered from it provided the deeply sampled blood TCRbeta repertoires that made up the dataset. The repertoires were released in a freely available public database meant as a resource for research on the immune response to SARS-CoV-2. Samples came from the ongoing ImmuneRACE study (first 160 participants) plus 1,254 subjects from 6 global collaborators. The sample metadata nearly always contained a de-identified subject ID, COVID-19 status, age in years and sex. HLA class I and class II types, where available, came from metadata supplied by the sample provider rather than from assay-based typing.

The immunoSEQ Assay, a bias-controlled multiplex PCR, was used to amplify TCRbeta CDR3 regions from genomic DNA. Per the original workflow: Within the assay, amplification of reference gene primers was used to estimate how many nucleated cells each sample contained. Sequence reads were collapsed and filtered to measure the absolute abundance of every unique TCRbeta CDR3 rearrangement. For each sample, productive Simpson clonality was calculated by taking the square root of Simpson's diversity index across productive rearrangements. Imported from immuneACCESS, the table was reduced by TCRdb to in-frame sequences with V and J called. These copies leave out some clones; in studies compared against another copy, an unresolved V gene accounts for under half, and the cause of the remainder is not known. D and trimming come from the DNA, and the V and J calls and clone size come from that table. The sample has some 300,000 clones on record, 89% of them singletons. The top ten hold almost 9.5% of the sample.

Study-level results and caveats: How much clinical and demographic metadata was included differed by source and by participant, and the metadata was provided uncurated.

Participants in the prospective study were enrolled through a virtual design, were aged 18 to 89 years, and lived in approximately 25 United States geographic areas. In the prospective study, participants were assigned to cohorts based on the clinical history participants reported in a screening survey and a study questionnaire. Recovered participants in ImmuneRACE Cohort 3 were defined as having two consecutive negative NP/OP PCR tests, clearance from a healthcare professional, or resolution of symptoms. In the prospective study, mobile phlebotomists collected whole blood, serum and a nasopharyngeal or oropharyngeal swab from each participant. Prospective study participants could optionally give additional blood draws and questionnaires over a roughly two-month period. Before DNA extraction, prospective study blood samples were shipped either frozen or at room temperature.

This receptor chain uses TRBV27 and TRBJ1-2; a stretch of 7 junction bases matches TRBD1. This TCR derives from a woman aged 30 to 39 who had recovered from COVID-19. Sequenced material: PBMCs or T cells enriched from blood (not recorded which). The DNA reads as follows: TGTGCCAGCAGTTTAAGACAGGGCAATGGCTACACCTTC. The encoded protein is CASSLRQGNGYTF.